The present TCR gamma chain was sequenced within a study of gamma-delta chains in newborns, infants, children. Looking at the study overall: Microbial exposure reportedly drives polyclonal innate γδ T cell expansion after birth.

This CDR3 has 14 amino acids. With V trimmed by 2 bases and J by 0 bases, 0 bases remained unmatched. Germline CDR1 and CDR2: VENAVY and YDSYNSRV. TCRdb re-called clones from the reads via CATT. The data contain 850 to 1,000 gamma-chain clones, over 45% of them singletons. This chain joins TRGV8 and TRGJP1. The J gene is absent in TCRdb and was assigned here via DNA matching to germline. The sequence was obtained from a child who was a newborn, infant or young child, either healthy, febrile or measles-vaccinated (not recorded which). Material for sequencing was blood. The CDR3 region has the DNA TGTGCCACCTGGGATAATACCACTGGTTGGTTCAAGATATTT. Protein sequence: CATWDNTTGWFKIF.